What follows is one T cell receptor beta chain and its context. Its antigen has not been determined. No quality values exist for individual bases; no much larger clone is one base distant. The collaborating institutions used their own protocols to collect whole blood in K2EDTA tubes. For TCRbeta analysis, collaborators shipped samples in one of three forms: frozen whole blood, isolated PBMCs, or DNA extracted from either of those sample types. The data belong to a study of blood T cell repertoires in COVID-19 (dated by TCRdb to the early 2020s). Notes on the research overall: Samples from collaborators originated in the United States, Italy and Spain and spanned both the acute and convalescent phases of COVID-19. Sample metadata almost always included a de-identified subject ID, COVID-19 status, age in years and sex. The samples were drawn from the first 160 participants of the ongoing ImmuneRACE study and from 1,254 subjects provided by 6 global collaborators. Where available, HLA class I and class II types were taken from metadata supplied by the sample provider and were not determined by assay-based typing. The repertoires were released in a freely available public database intended as a resource for research on the immune response to SARS-CoV-2. Deeply sampled blood TCRbeta repertoires from subjects exposed to, actively infected with, or recovered from COVID-19 were included in the dataset. The material from the prospective study consisted of cDNA or gDNA derived from T cells, B-cell-depleted T cells, or PBMCs. Broader findings and caveats from the paper: The quantity of clinical and demographic metadata differed by source and by participant and was supplied without curation.

From its cysteine to its phenylalanine, the CDR3 spans 14 amino acids. Only CDR3 DNA is held: 42 bases, read in frame from base 1. CDR1 and CDR2 were assigned from the germline V gene as MNHEY and SVGAGI. V and J are truncated by 6 bases and 7 bases respectively, leaving an intervening sequence of 16 bases. TCRbeta CDR3 regions were amplified from genomic DNA by means of the immunoSEQ Assay, a bias-controlled multiplex PCR. Per the source publication's procedure: The number of nucleated cells in each sample was estimated by amplification of reference gene primers within the assay. Sequence reads were collapsed and filtered to measure the absolute abundance of every unique TCRbeta CDR3 rearrangement. For each sample, productive Simpson clonality was calculated by taking the square root of Simpson's diversity index across productive rearrangements. TCRdb holds this immuneACCESS table with in-frame rearrangements only. Some clones are missing; in checked studies, unresolved V genes explain under half, and the rest has no known cause. That table gives V, J and clone size, and the DNA gave D and trimming. Counted in this sample were roughly 120,000 clones; about 88% of them appeared once. The ten largest clones take up approximately 1.5% of the sample.

The sequencing sample was made of peripheral blood. This chain is built from TRBV6-5 and TRBJ1-5, with TRBD1 as a weak D call on 5 bases. The sequence was obtained from a man in his forties with acute or convalescent COVID-19. The DNA reads as follows: TGTGCCAGCAGCCGCAGGGCAGTAGGACAGCCCCAGCATTTT. Its product reads: CASSRRAVGQPQHF.